This T cell receptor (beta chain) was found in a study of molecular identifiers for immune sequencing clone quantification (dated by TCRdb to the late 2010s). Turning to the overall study: For a replicate experiment, the RNA from either around 20,000 or 99,000 naive CD8 T cells was divided into five aliquots, and four of those aliquots went on to sequencing. This methods study benchmarked molecular-identifier clustering-based TCR repertoire sequencing (MIDCIRS) and TCR RNA copy counting, using CD8 T cells to do so. General findings and caveats noted by the study authors: Even against a background of 750,000 to 1,000,000 naive CD8 T cells, spiked-in Jurkat TCR RNA amounting to a single cell's worth was reported to be detectable. Clones above 20 RNA copies held over 98% of molecules in CMV-specific effector cells but under 1% in naive cells. Highly expanded clone sizes could be underestimated because identical TCR molecules may share a barcode. Naive libraries contained spiked-in Jurkat TCR RNA (around eleven copies' worth), which is not part of the donor repertoire. Modeling estimated 2.5 to 3.5 recovered TCR RNA copies per cell, compared with about 10 by digital PCR, which implies around 30% capture efficiency. When barcode sub-clustering was not used, chimeric consensus sequences inflated TCR diversity, with chimeras reaching as high as 47%.

This clonotype was recorded a few times. Its target antigen remains unknown. No base quality values were provided; no much bigger clone lies one nucleotide off. Naive CD8 T cell libraries were made from approximately 22,000 to 940,000 sorted cells using 10%, 30% or 50% of purified RNA. Naive CD8 T cells were FACS-sorted as CD8+CD4-CCR7+CD45RA+ on a BD FACSAria II into RLT Plus buffer. Detection sensitivity was tested by spiking Jurkat RNA equal to over 8 TCR copies' worth into samples containing about 20,000-1,000,000 naive CD8 T cells. CD8 T cells were enriched using RosetteSep CD8+ T Cell Enrichment Cocktail and Ficoll-Paque, and the enriched cells then underwent ACK red cell lysis. The method was PCR. This sample was sequenced with an Illumina HiSeq 4000. Bulk TCR libraries were made following a previously described method, with the TCR primers given in Table S5. The Qiagen AllPrep DNA/RNA kit was used to purify total RNA. Before any analysis, reads coming from multiple sequencing runs of the same library were combined into one pool. Processing in the source paper ran as follows. Reads were retained only if their TCR constant sequence matched exactly, and those retained reads were trimmed to 150 nt and grouped according to their 12-nt molecular barcodes. Reads inside each barcode group were sub-clustered using a 15% Levenshtein threshold, and a quality-weighted consensus sequence was constructed for each RNA molecule. Non-functional sequences were discarded, and so were lower-count sequences lying one edit away from another sequence. Barcode sub-clusters with fewer than 20% of the maximum read count were removed, based on fitting two negative binomial distributions. The raw public data were reprocessed by TCRdb itself: fastp quality trimming at Q25, MiXCR clonotype calling, in-frame beta chains only. Each CDR3 protein appears once, grouped with its most common genes and DNA. The V and J calls, along with clone size, are taken from TCRdb and not from the paper's own processing. The sample records about 640,000 distinct CDR3 sequences, 20% of which are singletons. Of the sample, roughly 0.83% is held by the ten largest clones.

The sequence derives from a human donor in good health. Some libraries in this study had Jurkat cell RNA spiked in. The sample consisted of naive CD8+ T cells from blood, with Jurkat cell RNA spiked in. This specimen's cell subset or site label, interpreted: FACS-sorted CD8+CD4-CCR7+CD45RA+ naive T cells.

The nucleotides are TGTGCCAGCAAGTCGGAGGATAGACAAGAGACCCAGTACTTC. It is translated as CASKSEDRQETQYF. In this chain, TRBV12-3 or TRBV12-4 is recombined with TRBJ2-5; TRBD2 is a possible D gene, resting on 5 matching bases. V and J lose 7 bases and 2 bases, and a span of 14 bases separates them. There are 14 amino acids in the CDR3, from cysteine to phenylalanine inclusive. Only CDR3 DNA is held: 42 bases, read in frame from base 1.